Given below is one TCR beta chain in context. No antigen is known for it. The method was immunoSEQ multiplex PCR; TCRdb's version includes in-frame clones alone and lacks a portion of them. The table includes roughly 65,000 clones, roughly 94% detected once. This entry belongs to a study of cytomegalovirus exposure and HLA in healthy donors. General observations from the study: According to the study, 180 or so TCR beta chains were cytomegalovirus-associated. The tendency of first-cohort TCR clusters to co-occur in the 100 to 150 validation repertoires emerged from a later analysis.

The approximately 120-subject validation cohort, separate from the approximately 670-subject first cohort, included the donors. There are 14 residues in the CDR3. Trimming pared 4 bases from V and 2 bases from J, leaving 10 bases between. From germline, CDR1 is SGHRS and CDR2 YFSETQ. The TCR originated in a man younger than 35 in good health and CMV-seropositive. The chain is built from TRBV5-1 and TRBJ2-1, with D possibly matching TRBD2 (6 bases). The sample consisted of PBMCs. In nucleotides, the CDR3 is TGCGCCAGCAGCGCGGGATCTACCTACAATGAGCAGTTCTTC. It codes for CASSAGSTYNEQFF.